The source of this TCR beta chain is a study of T cells in Graves' hyperthyroidism and ophthalmopathy. This clonotype was counted many times. Using RNA transcripts as the source, TCR beta CDR3 regions were amplified. HTBI primers were used for first-round RT-PCR of the TCR CDR3. A single record per CDR3 protein comes from TCRdb applying MiXCR to the multiplex PCR reads. The data contain 730,000 or so distinct CDR3 sequences, around 19% of them seen just once; the ten biggest clones take up 16%. Uncontrolled infection, other autoimmune disease, pregnancy or lactation barred patients from enrollment. Germline values: CDR1 SGDLS, CDR2 YYNGEE. This CDR3 region has 12 residues. V lost 3 bases, J lost 6 bases, and 9 bases lay in between.

The sequenced material came from blood. This clonotype was sampled from a woman between 45 and 65 years old with Graves' hyperthyroidism that later progressed to Graves' ophthalmopathy. J is TRBJ1-1 and V is TRBV9; maybe TRBD1 (5 bases). This CDR3 reads CASSDDSPEAFF. As DNA, the CDR3 is TGTGCCAGCAGCGATGACAGCCCTGAAGCTTTCTTT.